Following are 11 T cell receptor beta chains from one sample sequenced in a study of T cells after yellow fever vaccination. TCRdb fed the 5' RACE reads into MiXCR, producing one record per CDR3 protein. The sample has tens of thousands of distinct CDR3 sequences, around 3.5% seen once. This specimen was PBMCs, either bulk or a sorted T-cell subset (CD4+, CD8+, memory, or dextramer-sorted; not recorded which), taken roughly seven weeks after the first yellow fever vaccination. All receptors come from a man younger than 35 who received the YFV17D yellow fever vaccine.

In its sample, this clonotype was seen many times. The genes are TRBV10-3 and TRBJ1-2; D is perhaps TRBD1 (5 bases). Germline V gene data show CDR1 as ENHRY and CDR2 as SYGVKD. V was trimmed by 7 bases and J by 8 bases, leaving 20 bases between them. The CDR3 length is 14 residues. In DNA form, the CDR3 reads TGTGCCATCAAGCCCGGGCCCCGGGACCCCGGCTACACCTTC. It yields the protein CAIKPGPRDPGYTF.

By sample fraction, this clonotype is medium-sized (0.01 to 0.1%). V is TRBV7-9 and J is TRBJ2-1, with TRBD2 as a possible D gene (6 bases). V lost 3 bases to trimming and J lost 8 bases, with 11 bases between them. Looked up from germline, CDR1 is SEHNR and CDR2 is FQNEAQ (reference sequence). This CDR3 is 13 amino acids long. CDR3 protein: CASSFSGGDEQFF. DNA of the CDR3: TGTGCCAGCAGCTTTTCAGGCGGGGATGAGCAGTTCTTC.

This clonotype is judged medium-sized. V gene TRBV12-3 or TRBV12-4 combines with J gene TRBJ2-1, with 8 bases aligning to TRBD2. The length of the CDR3 is 12 residues. V shed 5 bases, J shed 9 bases, and the junction held 3 bases outside the gene matches. The CDR3, as DNA: TGTGCCAGCAGTGGACTAGCATTTGAGCAGTTCTTC. Its translation: CASSGLAFEQFF.

This clonotype was seen at least ten times. J is TRBJ1-1 and V is TRBV6-6, with TRBD1 matching over 9 bases. This CDR3 region has 13 residues. The germline CDR1 and CDR2 sequences are MNHNY and SVGAGI (reference sequence). Trimming at V came to 8 bases and at J to 0 bases, leaving 1 base not matched to a gene. The DNA for the CDR3 is TGTGCCAGCGGGACAGGGATGAACACTGAAGCTTTCTTT. Protein sequence: CASGTGMNTEAFF.

This clonotype was recorded at least ten times. CDR3 nucleotide sequence: TGTGCCAGCAGCGAGGGACAGGGAATACAAGAGACCCAGTACTTC. Its translation is CASSEGQGIQETQYF. The chain combines TRBV9 with TRBJ2-5; 9 bases are shared with TRBD1. The J segment lost 2 bases and the V segment lost 3 bases, leaving 5 bases of the junction unmatched. Germline V lookup: CDR1 SGDLS, CDR2 YYNGEE. This CDR3 is 15 amino acids long.

This clonotype is judged medium-sized. The rearrangement uses TRBV5-5 and TRBJ2-4, with D possibly matching TRBD1 (5 bases). Trimming took 4 bases from V and 0 from J, leaving 14 bases between them. The germline gives CDR1 SGHKS, CDR2 YYEKEE (reference sequence). The CDR3 has 16 amino acids. Here the CDR3 reads CASSPRVLLAKNIQYF. The CDR3 DNA sequence: TGTGCCAGCAGCCCCAGGGTCTTACTAGCCAAAAACATTCAGTACTTC.

This clonotype was counted at least ten times. The chain is built from TRBV4-1 and TRBJ1-1; D perhaps matches TRBD1 (5 bases). The CDR3 runs to 14 residues. Trimming took 1 base from V and 6 from J, leaving 12 bases between them. CDR1 and CDR2 (germline): MGHRA, YSYEKL. The CDR3 coding sequence is TGCGCCAGCAGCCAAGTAGGGCAGGGACCTGAAGCTTTCTTT. As protein: CASSQVGQGPEAFF.

This clonotype is termed medium-sized. The gene calls are TRBV7-2 and TRBJ2-3; TRBD1 matches at 7 bases. Unmatched junction bases numbered 2, after V lost 4 bases and J lost 4 bases. This CDR3 is built from 13 residues. CDR1 is SGHTA and CDR2 is FQGNSA in the germline V gene. The CDR3 loop reads CASSSTGSDTQYF. The DNA of the CDR3 is TGTGCCAGCAGCTCGACAGGGTCAGATACGCAGTATTTT.

This clonotype was counted many times. V usage is TRBV18 and J usage is TRBJ1-1; 7 bases agree with TRBD1. Unmatched junction bases numbered 8, after V lost 6 bases and J lost 1 base. The germline CDR1 and CDR2 sequences are KGHSH and LQKENI. This CDR3 is built from 15 residues. The CDR3 loop reads CASSSQGDANTEAFF. CDR3 nucleotide sequence: TGTGCCAGCTCGTCCCAGGGGGACGCGAACACTGAAGCTTTCTTT.

This clonotype was seen at least ten times. The chain couples TRBV7-7 to TRBJ2-1; D uncertain. V was shortened by 4 bases and J by 9 bases, with 13 bases between the two germline ends. Germline CDR1 reads SSHAT; CDR2 reads FNYEAQ (reference sequence). The CDR3 runs 13 residues. As DNA, the CDR3 is TGTGCCAGCAGCTCGGCCTTCGGCGGTGAGCAGTTCTTC. This codes for CASSSAFGGEQFF.

This rearrangement joins TRBV2 to TRBJ1-6; D remains unclear. This CDR3 has 18 amino acids. The V gene's germline CDR1 is SNHLY and CDR2 FYNNEI. The CDR3 bases are TGTACCTGCAGTTTATTGTTCGGCGGGAGCTCCTATAATTCACCCCTCCACTTT. This translates into CTCSLLFGGSSYNSPLHF. Drawing the rest from reference TRBV2 and TRBJ1-6, the complete variable domain is EPEVTQTPSHQVTQMGQEVILRCVPISNHLYFYWYRQILGQKVEFLVSFYNNEISEKSEIFDDQFSVERPDGSNFTLKIRSTKLEDSAMYFCTCSLLFGGSSYNSPLHFGNGTRLTVT.